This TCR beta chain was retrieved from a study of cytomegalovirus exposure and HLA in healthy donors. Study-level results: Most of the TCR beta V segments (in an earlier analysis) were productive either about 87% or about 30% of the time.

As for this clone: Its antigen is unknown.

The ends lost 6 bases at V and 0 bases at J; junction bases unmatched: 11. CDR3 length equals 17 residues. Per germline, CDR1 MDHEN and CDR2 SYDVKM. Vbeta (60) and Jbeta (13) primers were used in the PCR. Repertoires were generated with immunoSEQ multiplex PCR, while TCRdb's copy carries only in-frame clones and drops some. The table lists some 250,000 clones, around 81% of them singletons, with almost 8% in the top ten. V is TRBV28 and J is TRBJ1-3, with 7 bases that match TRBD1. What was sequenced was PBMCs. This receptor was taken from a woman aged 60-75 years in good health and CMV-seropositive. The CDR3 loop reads CASSRPGQLYSGNTIYF. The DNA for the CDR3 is TGTGCCAGCAGCCGTCCGGGACAGCTATACTCTGGAAACACCATATATTTT.